The 32 T cell receptor beta chains given below trace back to one sample, sequenced in a study of cytomegalovirus exposure and HLA in healthy donors. PCR amplification relied on 60 Vbeta primers (plus 13 Jbeta primers). Data came from immunoSEQ multiplex PCR; TCRdb stores just in-frame clones and leaves some out. The sample has some 140,000 clones, about three quarters seen once. Sequencing was carried out using PBMCs. The receptor set was obtained from a woman aged 40-49 years in good health and CMV-seronegative.

The table lists this clone with a few counts. V gene TRBV6-1 combines with J gene TRBJ2-3, with 7 nucleotides matching TRBD1. Germline V CDR1 and CDR2: MNHNS, SASEGT. With V trimmed by 0 bases and J by 0 bases, 12 bases remained unmatched. The CDR3 totals 19 residues. CDR3 residues: CASSEAPTLGTASTDTQYF. CDR3 DNA sequence: TGTGCCAGCAGTGAAGCTCCTACCCTAGGGACAGCTAGCACAGATACGCAGTATTTT.

This chain connects TRBV5-1 to TRBJ2-3, with D possibly matching TRBD2 (7 bases). With 4 bases removed from V and 1 base from J, the gap between germline ends came to 13 bases. The CDR3 consists of 15 residues. Germline CDR1 reads SGHRS; CDR2 reads YFSETQ. The chain's CDR3 is CASSVRGGGTDTQYF. Written as DNA, the CDR3 is TGCGCCAGCAGCGTCCGAGGGGGGGGCACAGATACGCAGTATTTT.

This chain links TRBV9 with TRBJ2-3, with 16 bases lining up with TRBD2. This CDR3 is built from 19 residues. Unmatched junction bases numbered 10, after V lost 1 base and J lost 5 bases. Germline CDR1 and CDR2: SGDLS and YYNGEE. The CDR3 nucleotides read TGTGCCAGCAGCGTACATCTCGGGACTAGCGGGAGGGCCGTAGATACGCAGTATTTT. It is translated as CASSVHLGTSGRAVDTQYF.

This sequence joins TRBV7-8 and TRBJ2-7; the D gene is possibly TRBD1 (6 bases). V lost 3 bases and J 1 base, leaving 13 bases between the germline ends. From germline, CDR1 is SGHVS and CDR2 FQNEAQ. CDR3 length equals 15 residues. The CDR3 DNA sequence: TGTGCCAGCAGCTTCACAGGGAAGGATTCCTACGAGCAGTACTTC. Translating gives CASSFTGKDSYEQYF.

Worth noting for this clone: At one of its ends the junction is not consistent with the germline gene, which may arise from a read error. This chain links TRBV7-7 with TRBJ1-1, with TRBD1 matching 9 bases. In germline, CDR1 is SSHAT, CDR2 FNYEAQ (reference sequence). The CDR3 contains 16 residues. As DNA, the CDR3 is TGTGCTAGCAGCTTAGCGGACGGATTACAGGGGGCGCAGGGTTTCTTT. As protein: CASSLADGLQGAQGFF.

The V gene is TRBV12-5, the J gene TRBJ1-4; 7 bases fit TRBD1. Germline V gives CDR1 LGHNT, CDR2 FRNRAP. Unmatched junction bases numbered 7, after V lost 5 bases and J lost 4 bases. The CDR3 consists of 15 residues. This chain's CDR3 is CASGMWDSVNEKLFF. CDR3 nucleotide sequence: TGTGCTAGTGGTATGTGGGACAGCGTTAATGAAAAACTGTTTTTT.

J is TRBJ2-5 and V is TRBV2; 10 nucleotides agree with TRBD2. The CDR3 length is 17 residues. V dropped 2 bases and J dropped 6; count of bases not matched to a gene: 12. Germline-derived CDR1 and CDR2 are SNHLY and FYNNEI. CDR3 loop: CASSELAGVGSQKTQYF. The CDR3 region has the DNA TGTGCCAGCAGTGAACTAGCGGGGGTTGGGTCGCAGAAGACCCAGTACTTC.

This chain uses TRBV11-2 with TRBJ2-3, with 13 bases matching TRBD2. The CDR3 loop spans 19 amino acids. The V and J ends lost 4 bases and 0 bases, in that order; junction bases with no gene match: 10. The germline V gene has CDR1 SGHAT and CDR2 FQNNGV. The CDR3 spells CASSSRIGLAGASTDTQYF. In DNA form, the CDR3 reads TGTGCCAGCAGCTCACGTATCGGACTAGCGGGGGCTAGCACAGATACGCAGTATTTT.

CDR3 loop: CASTLGASTEAFF. The CDR3 DNA reads as TGTGCCAGCACGCTGGGGGCTAGCACTGAAGCTTTCTTT. The chain recombines TRBV6-6 with TRBJ1-1; D might be TRBD1 (6 bases). Germline lookup yields CDR1 MNHNY and CDR2 SVGAGI (reference sequence). V was cut by 7 bases and J by 4 bases, with 13 bases left in between. There are 13 residues in the CDR3.

This chain connects TRBV12-2 to TRBJ1-5; the tabulated D call, TRBD1, remains unverified against the DNA. TRBV12-2 is an annotated pseudogene. The CDR3 has 20 amino acids. For the CDR3, the DNA is TGTGCAAGTCGCCCCGGTCCCGGGACAGGGGGCGCAAGTTTAAATCAGCCCCAGCATTTT. It yields the protein CASRPGPGTGGASLNQPQHF.

This clone occurred once. The CDR3 loop is CASSPPGQGGGEQYF. In nucleotides, the CDR3 is TGTGCCAGCAGCCCCCCCGGGCAGGGAGGGGGCGAGCAGTACTTC. The chain couples TRBV11-3 to TRBJ2-7; TRBD2 is a possible D gene (7 bases). Trimming took 5 bases from V and 6 from J, leaving 20 bases between them. CDR1 is SGHNT, CDR2 YENEEA, per germline. This CDR3 comprises 15 residues.

This clone was counted between two and nine times. This chain uses TRBV7-9 with TRBJ2-2; possible D gene TRBD1, 5 bases. Germline values: CDR1 SEHNR, CDR2 FQNEAQ (reference sequence). This CDR3 contains 14 residues. V dropped 5 bases and J dropped 5 bases, with 12 bases sitting between them. The chain's CDR3 is CASSPMGQTGELFF. In DNA, the CDR3 is TGTGCCAGCAGCCCCATGGGGCAGACCGGGGAGCTGTTTTTT.

This chain connects TRBV11-3 to TRBJ2-1; 9 nucleotides align to TRBD1. The CDR3 length is 16 residues. After removal of 1 base from V and 2 bases from J, the junction contained 3 bases not matched to a gene. Germline loops: CDR1 SGHNT, CDR2 YENEEA. The CDR3: CASSLGDRGAYNEQFF. The CDR3, as DNA: TGTGCCAGCAGCTTAGGAGACAGGGGGGCCTACAATGAGCAGTTCTTC.

This chain uses TRBV5-1 with TRBJ1-4; the match to TRBD1 covers 9 bases. V was clipped by 4 bases and J by 8 bases; unmatched bases: 9. The germline gives CDR1 SGHRS, CDR2 YFSETQ. This CDR3 region has 15 residues. The CDR3 DNA follows: TGCGCCAGCAGCCGTCCCGGGACAGGGTTCGAAAAACTGTTTTTT. This translates into CASSRPGTGFEKLFF.

In the case of this clone: The junction does not match germline at one end; this may be a read error. DNA for the CDR3: TGTGCCAGCAGAGAAGGGACTAGCGGAGGGCTCCGCGAGCAGTACTTC. Amino acids: CASREGTSGGLREQYF. The V call is TRBV2, the J call TRBJ2-7; 11 bases match TRBD2. CDR3 size: 16 residues. Germline values: CDR1 SNHLY, CDR2 FYNNEI.

As DNA, the CDR3 is TGCGCCAGCAGCTTGTTGGGACAGGCCTACCAAGAGACCCAGTACTTC. Protein sequence: CASSLLGQAYQETQYF. The chain combines TRBV5-1 with TRBJ2-5; 8 bases align to TRBD1. The junction had 5 bases not matched to a gene; V was cut back by 1 base and J by 0 bases. Germline CDR1 SGHRS, CDR2 YFSETQ. The CDR3 runs to 16 residues.

The V gene is TRBV7-8, the J gene TRBJ1-5; D is perhaps TRBD1 (6 bases). CDR1 is SGHVS, CDR2 FQNEAQ, per germline. This CDR3 is built from 14 residues. The V end was cut by 4 bases, the J end by 7 bases, with 14 bases between. CDR3 loop: CASSSRQRGQPQHF. The CDR3 DNA sequence: TGTGCCAGCAGCTCTAGACAGAGGGGGCAGCCCCAGCATTTT.

In DNA, the CDR3 is TGTGCTGCGGGCCCAGGCTATGGCTACACCTTC. Translation gives CAAGPGYGYTF. The V and J genes are TRBV6-5 and TRBJ1-2; D gene uncertain. Germline loops: CDR1 MNHEY, CDR2 SVGAGI. The CDR3 has 11 residues.

The chain has TRBV28 and TRBJ1-1; D is perhaps TRBD1 (6 bases). The ends were cut back, 6 bases at V and 6 bases at J, with 20 bases in the middle. From germline, CDR1 is MDHEN and CDR2 SYDVKM. The CDR3 has 15 amino acids. The CDR3, as DNA: TGTGCCAGCAGCCCTATTGACAGGCGGGGGCCTGAAGCTTTCTTT. Its protein is CASSPIDRRGPEAFF.

The chain links TRBV19 to TRBJ2-3, with 14 bases matching TRBD2. CDR3 length: 17 amino acids. The J segment lost 4 bases and the V segment lost 6 bases, leaving 9 bases of the junction unmatched. CDR1 and CDR2 from the germline V gene are LNHDA and SQIVND (reference sequence). CDR3 sequence: CASSGLAGGVLADTQYF. DNA of the CDR3: TGTGCCAGTAGCGGACTAGCGGGAGGCGTTCTTGCAGATACGCAGTATTTT. Filled out from reference TRBV19 and TRBJ2-3, the complete variable domain reads DGGITQSPKYLFRKEGQNVTLSCEQNLNHDAMYWYRQDPGQGLRLIYYSQIVNDFQKGDIAEGYSVSREKKESFPLTVTSAQKNPTAFYLCASSGLAGGVLADTQYFGPGTRLTVL.

The chain recombines TRBV19 with TRBJ1-4; 9 nucleotides line up with TRBD1. The V gene's germline CDR1 is LNHDA and CDR2 SQIVND (reference sequence). V lost 7 bases, J lost 8 bases, and 11 bases stayed unmatched. This CDR3 contains 15 residues. The CDR3 region has the DNA TGTGCCAGTATTACCGGGACAGGGTCGGGAGAAAAACTGTTTTTT. Residues: CASITGTGSGEKLFF.

The rearrangement uses TRBV7-9 and TRBJ2-1, with D maybe TRBD1 (5 bases). CDR3 size: 14 residues. CDR1 and CDR2 (germline): SEHNR, FQNEAQ (reference sequence). Trimming removed 6 bases from V and 8 bases from J, with 17 bases in between. This chain's CDR3 is CASSSQSGIHEQFF. Here the CDR3 DNA reads TGTGCCAGCAGTTCACAATCAGGGATCCATGAGCAGTTCTTC.

This clone was picked up one time. The chain is built from TRBV28 and TRBJ2-7; 12 positions match TRBD2. V lost 4 bases, J lost 2 bases, and 0 bases stayed unmatched. CDR1 is MDHEN, CDR2 SYDVKM, per germline. This CDR3 comprises 14 residues. This CDR3 reads CASSWTSGAYEQYF. The CDR3 DNA sequence: TGTGCCAGCAGTTGGACTAGCGGGGCCTACGAGCAGTACTTC.

The genes are TRBV7-6 and TRBJ1-4; D uncertain. The CDR3 extends over 16 amino acids. CDR1 and CDR2 (germline): SGHVS, FNYEAQ. V gave up 1 base and J gave up 5 bases, with 14 bases separating them. This chain's CDR3 is CASSLGRTVGNEKLFF. CDR3 DNA: TGTGCCAGCAGCTTAGGGAGGACGGTAGGGAATGAAAAACTGTTTTTT.

The chain combines TRBV6-5 with TRBJ2-3, with no clear D. The V end was cut by 0 bases, the J end by 0 bases, with 10 bases between. This CDR3 has 16 residues. Looked up from germline, CDR1 is MNHEY and CDR2 is SVGAGI. The CDR3 DNA follows: TGTGCCAGCAGTTACTCGTACCGCACTAGCACAGATACGCAGTATTTT. Translated: CASSYSYRTSTDTQYF.

The chain carries TRBV19 and TRBJ1-1, with 7 bases aligning to TRBD1. Germline trimming cut 6 bases from V and 4 bases from J; bases unmatched to any gene: 8. The germline V gene has CDR1 LNHDA and CDR2 SQIVND (reference sequence). This CDR3 spans 14 amino acids. CDR3 residues: CASRYRGGLTEAFF. The DNA of the CDR3 is TGTGCCAGTAGATACAGGGGAGGTCTCACTGAAGCTTTCTTT.

This clone was found a few times. J is TRBJ1-1 and V is TRBV7-9, with 7 bases aligning to TRBD1. The CDR3 consists of 13 residues. The V and J ends lost 2 bases and 7 bases, in that order; junction bases with no gene match: 4. The germline CDR1 and CDR2 sequences are SEHNR and FQNEAQ (reference sequence). CDR3 loop: CASSLRGQLEAFF. For the CDR3, the DNA is TGTGCCAGCAGCTTAAGGGGGCAGCTTGAAGCTTTCTTT.

The rearrangement joins TRBV5-1 to TRBJ2-5; 8 bases align to TRBD1. The J segment lost 5 bases and the V segment lost 4 bases, leaving 10 bases of the junction unmatched. Germline values: CDR1 SGHRS, CDR2 YFSETQ. The CDR3 is made up of 15 amino acids. The CDR3 DNA follows: TGCGCCAGCAGCCCGACGACAGGGGTGGACGAGACCCAGTACTTC. Translation: CASSPTTGVDETQYF.

The gene calls are TRBV6-1 and TRBJ1-5; 7 bases are shared with TRBD1. The CDR3 sequence is 15 residues long. The germline gives CDR1 MNHNS, CDR2 SASEGT. The ends lost 6 bases at V and 0 bases at J; junction bases unmatched: 5. The CDR3 DNA reads as TGTGCCAGCAGCGCCGACAGGGATAGCAATCAGCCCCAGCATTTT. As protein: CASSADRDSNQPQHF.

This chain links TRBV18 with TRBJ1-4; 7 bases match TRBD1. The CDR3 sequence is 16 residues long. The trim removed 3 bases at V and 8 bases at J, leaving 12 bases unmatched. The germline V gene encodes CDR1 KGHSH and CDR2 LQKENI. CDR3 coding DNA: TGTGCCAGCTCACCTTCTCAGGGGGGTATCTACGAAAAACTGTTTTTT. Its translation: CASSPSQGGIYEKLFF.

This clone was counted a few times. This chain links TRBV9 with TRBJ1-1; possible D gene TRBD1, 5 bases. The CDR3 loop spans 15 amino acids. Germline CDR1 SGDLS, CDR2 YYNGEE. The ends were cut back, 3 bases at V and 5 bases at J, with 17 bases in the middle. The CDR3 spells CASSAKSGTKTEAFF. In DNA form, the CDR3 reads TGTGCCAGCAGCGCAAAGTCCGGGACTAAAACTGAAGCTTTCTTT.

The genes are TRBV5-1 and TRBJ1-2; possible D gene TRBD1, 5 bases. Trimming removed 4 bases from V and 7 bases from J, with 14 bases in between. CDR1 and CDR2 (germline): SGHRS, YFSETQ. The CDR3 has 13 amino acids. The CDR3 is CASSPWGVSGYTF. DNA of the CDR3: TGCGCCAGCAGCCCCTGGGGGGTTAGTGGCTACACCTTC.